This TCR beta chain emerged from a study of T cell repertoires in cytomegalovirus infection. This CDR3 comprises 15 residues. V was trimmed by 2 bases and J by 1 base, leaving 10 bases between them. CDR1 and CDR2 (germline): MDHEN, SYDVKM. TCRdb fed the reads into MiXCR, producing one record per CDR3 protein. The sample includes around 120,000 distinct CDR3 sequences, 24% seen only once; the top ten take about a third. As to this clonotype: Its antigen is currently unknown.

This chain joins TRBV28 and TRBJ2-3; D is possibly TRBD2 (5 bases). The sequenced material came from PBMCs, sequenced either directly or after in vitro stimulation (not recorded which). The source of this sequence is a human donor in good health (CMV status not recorded). Some clones in this sample may be carry-over from other donors' samples. The CDR3 is CASSLAGQGTDTQYF. The CDR3 nucleotides read TGTGCCAGCAGTTTAGCGGGCCAAGGCACAGATACGCAGTATTTT.